The next 16 T cell receptor beta chains were all read from a single sample in a study of blood T cells in healthy people across ages. The second PCR ran roughly 6 to 11 cycles with a sample-barcoded 5' primer and J-beta primers. TCRdb used MiXCR to reprocess the 5' RACE reads, holding one entry per CDR3 protein. Here the sample spans about 1.4 million distinct CDR3 sequences, 55% to 75% being singletons. The sample was blood. Receptor source: a young man in good health.

As to this clonotype: A junction end diverges from the germline sequence, so it may reflect a read error. The chain has TRBV6-5 and TRBJ2-4; D is undetermined. CDR1 is MNHEY and CDR2 is SVGAGI in the germline V gene. CDR3 size: 16 residues. The CDR3 region is CASSYRPVSAKNIQYF. DNA for the CDR3: TGTGCCAGCAGTTACCGTCCCGTATCAGCCAAAAACATTCAGTACTTT.

V gene TRBV28 combines with J gene TRBJ1-5; TRBD1 matches 7 bases. The CDR3 is 14 amino acids. The germline V gene encodes CDR1 MDHEN and CDR2 SYDVKM. Trimming removed 8 bases from V and 5 bases from J; junction bases left unmatched: 9. The CDR3 protein is CASLNRGVDQPQHF. CDR3 nucleotides: TGTGCCAGCCTTAACAGGGGAGTCGATCAGCCCCAGCATTTT.

This clonotype was detected a few times. The chain couples TRBV20-1 to TRBJ2-7; 8 bases are a match to TRBD2. The trim removed 5 bases at V and 2 bases at J, leaving 8 bases unmatched. Looked up from germline, CDR1 is DFQATT and CDR2 is SNEGSKA (reference sequence). CDR3 size: 14 residues. The CDR3 region has the DNA TGCAGTGCTTCCGTGGTAGCGGGGACCTACGAGCAGTACTTC. Amino acids: CSASVVAGTYEQYF.

This clonotype was recorded once. The CDR3 nucleotides are TGCAGCGTTGAGGGGATGAGAAAGCAAGGCTCCTACAATGAGCAGTTCTTC. As protein: CSVEGMRKQGSYNEQFF. The chain carries TRBV29-1 and TRBJ2-1; no definite D call. The CDR3 sequence is 17 residues long. V dropped 3 bases and J dropped 0 bases, with 18 bases sitting between them. Germline CDR1 and CDR2: SQVTM and ANQGSEA.

The chain links TRBV2 to TRBJ2-3; no definite D call. The CDR3 covers 15 residues. Germline loops: CDR1 SNHLY, CDR2 FYNNEI. V was shortened by 5 bases and J by 0 bases, with 12 bases between the two germline ends. CDR3 nucleotides: TGTGCCAGCAGTCCGACACATACCAGCACAGATACGCAGTATTTT. As protein: CASSPTHTSTDTQYF.

The chain joins TRBV20-1 to TRBJ2-2, with D perhaps matching TRBD1 or TRBD2 (5 bases each). In germline, CDR1 is DFQATT, CDR2 SNEGSKA (reference sequence). The CDR3 contains 14 residues. The ends were cut back, 0 bases at V and 5 bases at J, with 10 bases in the middle. The DNA of the CDR3 is TGCAGTGCTAGAGAGGGGGTTGGAACCGGGGAGCTGTTTTTT. It translates to CSAREGVGTGELFF.

Comments on this clonotype: At one of its ends the junction is not consistent with the germline gene, which may arise from a read error. J is TRBJ2-3 and V is TRBV5-1; D unclear. The CDR3 totals 15 residues. In germline, CDR1 is SGHRS, CDR2 YFSETQ. Written as DNA, the CDR3 is TGCGCCAGAAGCTTGTTTTGGATCGCCACAGATACGCAGTATTTT. Residues: CARSLFWIATDTQYF.

The chain employs TRBV12-3 or TRBV12-4 and TRBJ1-2, with 8 positions matching TRBD1. This CDR3 is 15 amino acids long. V shed 6 bases, J shed 6 bases, and the junction held 12 bases outside the gene matches. This CDR3 is CASSRPDRENHGYTF. The CDR3 bases are TGTGCCAGCAGCCGGCCGGACAGGGAGAATCATGGCTACACCTTC.

This clonotype was detected only a few times. J is TRBJ2-1 and V is TRBV4-3; 9 bases align to TRBD1. J gave up 8 bases and V 4 bases, and 9 bases lay outside the gene matches. The CDR3 loop spans 15 amino acids. Germline V gives CDR1 LGHNA, CDR2 YSLEER. CDR3: CASSLPGQGVHEQFF. DNA of the CDR3: TGCGCCAGCAGCCTCCCGGGACAGGGTGTTCATGAGCAGTTCTTC.

This clonotype was seen a few times. The chain joins TRBV7-6 to TRBJ2-5; no reliable D call. The CDR3 extends over 16 amino acids. The germline gives CDR1 SGHVS, CDR2 FNYEAQ. The germline V and J ends were trimmed by 5 bases and 4 bases, with 20 bases remaining between them. The CDR3, as DNA: TGTGCCAGCAGCCCCTATGTCGGAGCCCTAGGAGAGACCCAGTACTTC. Its protein is CASSPYVGALGETQYF. The whole variable domain, filled in from reference TRBV7-6 and TRBJ2-5, reads GAGVSQSPRYKVTKRGQDVALRCDPISGHVSLYWYRQALGQGPEFLTYFNYEAQQDKSGLPNDRFSAERPEGSISTLTIQRTEQRDSAMYRCASSPYVGALGETQYFGPGTRLLVL.

This clonotype occurred a few times. The chain is built from TRBV5-5 and TRBJ2-3; perhaps D is TRBD1 or TRBD2 (5 bases each). Germline V gene sequence: CDR1 SGHKS, CDR2 YYEKEE (reference sequence). This CDR3 spans 14 amino acids. Trimming stripped 4 bases from V and 5 bases from J, with 14 bases between. CDR3 DNA: TGTGCCAGCAGCGGCGACCAGAGGGGAGATACGCAGTATTTT. It encodes CASSGDQRGDTQYF.

This clonotype was observed once. This chain connects TRBV14 to TRBJ2-7; D is unclear. This CDR3 has 16 residues. Per germline, CDR1 SGHDN and CDR2 FVKESK. Between the trimmed V and J ends, which lost 0 bases and 3 bases, there was a span of 15 bases. CDR3: CASSQDNSRPLYEQYF. DNA for the CDR3: TGTGCCAGCAGCCAAGACAATTCGAGACCCCTCTACGAGCAGTACTTC. Supplemented by reference TRBV14 and TRBJ2-7, the full variable domain reads EAGVTQFPSHSVIEKGQTVTLRCDPISGHDNLYWYRRVMGKEIKFLLHFVKESKQDESGMPNNRFLAERTGGTYSTLKVQPAELEDSGVYFCASSQDNSRPLYEQYFGPGTRLTVT.

The J gene is TRBJ2-7, the V gene TRBV21-1; TRBD2, the table's D call, lacks a check against the DNA. TRBV21-1 counts as a pseudogene. The CDR3 runs to 15 residues. The CDR3 reads CASSKRGGSSYEQYF. The CDR3, as DNA: TGTGCCAGCAGCAAAAGAGGCGGGTCCTCCTACGAGCAGTACTTC.

The chain carries TRBV10-2 and TRBJ1-2, with 8 bases identical to TRBD1. V was clipped by 8 bases and J by 4 bases; unmatched bases: 6. Germline-derived CDR1 and CDR2 are WSHSY and SAAADI. This CDR3 comprises 13 residues. CDR3 amino acids: CASVDRGAYGYTF. The CDR3 DNA reads as TGCGCCAGCGTAGACAGGGGCGCCTATGGCTACACCTTC.

A word on this clonotype: One end of the junction fails to match germline, which may point to a read error. The chain combines TRBV2 with TRBJ2-1, with TRBD2 matching 10 bases. The germline V gene encodes CDR1 SNHLY and CDR2 FYNNEI. The CDR3 spans 15 residues. CDR3 sequence reads: CASSVSAGGYNGQFF. The CDR3 DNA is TGTGCCAGCAGTGTCTCAGCGGGAGGGTACAATGGGCAGTTCTTC.

V and J are TRBV20-1 and TRBJ1-5, with a possible D match to TRBD1 (6 bases). The germline gives CDR1 DFQATT, CDR2 SNEGSKA (reference sequence). V was pared by 4 bases and J by 9 bases, with 16 bases between. CDR3 length: 13 residues. The DNA for the CDR3 is TGCAGTGCTAAAAACAGGGCGGTCGGGCCCCAGCATTTT. It translates to CSAKNRAVGPQHF.